This T cell receptor beta chain was identified during a study of cytomegalovirus exposure and HLA in healthy donors. Study as a whole: Out of about 360 genotyped donors, roughly 78% belonged to the Caucasian-associated ancestry cluster. General study results and limits: The presence/absence work took it that sequencing depth was about the same across donors. Earlier findings revealed that most TCR beta V segments proved productive either about 90% or about 30% of the time. Later on, an analysis found that several of the most significant clusters appeared to be linked to common viral pathogens, which included parvovirus B19.

With respect to this clone: Its antigen remains unidentified.

From germline, CDR1 is GTSNPN and CDR2 SVGIG (reference sequence). The CDR3 is made up of 18 amino acids. With 0 bases clipped from V and 0 bases from J, the junction kept 9 bases outside the gene matches. Vbeta (60) and Jbeta (13) primers were used in the PCR. Assay: immunoSEQ multiplex PCR; the TCRdb copy retains only in-frame clones and omits some. The sample lists roughly 180,000 clones, about 77% occurring once. Specimen: PBMCs. V is TRBV30 and J is TRBJ2-3; 10 positions agree with TRBD2. This TCR was sampled from a man younger than 40 in good health and CMV-seronegative. This CDR3 is CAWSVRVSGGPSTDTQYF. The DNA for the CDR3 is TGTGCCTGGAGTGTAAGGGTTAGCGGGGGGCCTAGCACAGATACGCAGTATTTT.